The 6 T cell receptor beta chains in this list originate from one sample, sequenced in a study of post-analysis software for immune sequencing data. Notes on the study in general: Controls had lower frequencies than patients of 4 or 5 TRBV segments, which included TRBV5-6, TRBV5-1 and TRBV20-1.

Incorporated into the TCR beta cDNA libraries were unique molecular identifiers, which served to reduce PCR and sequencing biases. TCRdb re-called the PCR reads with MiXCR, one entry per CDR3 protein. This table has around 200,000 distinct CDR3 sequences, approximately 29% appearing once. These receptors have no known antigen. Sequencing input: blood. The receptors stem from a girl aged 2 to 17 with multiple sclerosis.

This clonotype was seen more than once but under ten times. CDR3 region: CASSFGRTSGGYTF. CDR3 DNA: TGTGCCAGCAGTTTTGGCAGGACCTCCGGGGGCTACACCTTC. V and J are TRBV28 and TRBJ1-2; no firm D call. CDR3 length: 14 amino acids. In germline, CDR1 is MDHEN, CDR2 SYDVKM. Trimming left V 3 bases short and J 8 bases short, with 16 bases between.

As to this clonotype: This may arise from a read error, as a much more abundant clone is one base away. V usage is TRBV6-1 and J usage is TRBJ1-4, with TRBD1 as a possible D gene (5 bases). V dropped 11 bases and J dropped 8 bases, with 18 bases sitting between them. Germline-derived CDR1 and CDR2 are MNHNS and SASEGT. CDR3 size: 13 residues. CDR3 coding DNA: TGTGCCGGCCGGGGGGAAGGTGTAGAAAAACTGTTTTTT. Its protein is CAGRGEGVEKLFF.

This clonotype was seen only a few times. One base away lies a much larger clone, so this may be a sequencing read error. This rearrangement joins TRBV18 to TRBJ2-7; possible D gene TRBD1, 6 bases. The CDR3 totals 13 residues. V was clipped by 2 bases and J by 6 bases, with 11 bases between them. The germline V gene encodes CDR1 KGHSH and CDR2 LQKENI. CDR3 residues: CASSPGGLGEQYF. CDR3 coding DNA: TGTGCCAGCTCACCAGGGGGCTTAGGCGAGCAGTACTTC.

The rearrangement joins TRBV7-9 to TRBJ2-7, with D perhaps matching TRBD2 (5 bases). The CDR3 loop spans 14 amino acids. Germline V gene lookup returns CDR1 SEHNR and CDR2 FQNEAQ (reference sequence). V dropped 5 bases and J dropped 6 bases, with 17 bases sitting between them. CDR3 nucleotides: TGTGCCAGCAGCCAAACTAGTCCCGCTAGCGAGCAGTACTTC. Amino acids: CASSQTSPASEQYF.

In this sample, this clonotype turned up many times. The chain is built from TRBV6-6 and TRBJ2-3; possibly TRBD1 or TRBD2 for D (5 bases each). Germline CDR1 MNHNY, CDR2 SVGAGI (reference sequence). The V end was cut by 6 bases, the J end by 1 base, with 17 bases between. The CDR3 sequence is 16 residues long. In DNA form, the CDR3 reads TGTGCCAGCAGCAGTTCCGGGACCGCCGGCACAGATACGCAGTATTTT. It is translated as CASSSSGTAGTDTQYF.

This clonotype was seen a handful of times. This chain uses TRBV28 with TRBJ2-7; D is uncertain. V gave up 10 bases and J gave up 2 bases, with 18 bases separating them. Germline loops: CDR1 MDHEN, CDR2 SYDVKM. The CDR3 is 14 residues long. The CDR3 nucleotides read TGTGCCACCCGAATAGCAACGAAGACCTACGAGCAGTACTTC. Encoded protein: CATRIATKTYEQYF. The full variable domain, with the rest looked up from reference TRBV28 and TRBJ2-7, is DVKVTQSSRYLVKRTGEKVFLECVQDMDHENMFWYRQDPGLGLRLIYFSYDVKMKEKGDIPEGYSVSREKKERFSLILESASTNQTSMYLCATRIATKTYEQYFGPGTRLTVT.